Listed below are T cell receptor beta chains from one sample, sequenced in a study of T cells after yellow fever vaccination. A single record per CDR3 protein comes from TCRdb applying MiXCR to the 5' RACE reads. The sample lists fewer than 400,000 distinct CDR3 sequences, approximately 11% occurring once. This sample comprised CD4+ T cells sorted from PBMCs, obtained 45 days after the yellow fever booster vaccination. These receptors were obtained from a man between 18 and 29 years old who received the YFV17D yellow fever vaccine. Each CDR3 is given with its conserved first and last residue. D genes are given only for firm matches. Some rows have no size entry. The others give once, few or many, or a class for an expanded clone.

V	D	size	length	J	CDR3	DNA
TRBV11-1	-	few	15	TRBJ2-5	CASSFGPLAGETQYF	TGTGCCAGCAGCTTCGGGCCGCTCGCCGGAGAGACCCAGTACTTC
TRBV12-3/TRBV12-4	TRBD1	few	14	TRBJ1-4	CASRVQGAGEKLFF	TGTGCCAGCAGGGTACAGGGGGCAGGTGAAAAACTGTTTTTT
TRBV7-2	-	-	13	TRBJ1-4	CASSLGLRQELFF	TGTGCCAGCAGCTTAGGGTTGAGGCAGGAACTGTTTTTT
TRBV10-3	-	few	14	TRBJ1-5	CAISDIGIDQPQHF	TGTGCCATCAGTGATATCGGGATTGATCAGCCCCAGCATTTT
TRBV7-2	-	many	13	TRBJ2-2	CASSLNPTGELFF	TGTGCCAGCAGCTTAAACCCGACCGGGGAGCTGTTTTTT
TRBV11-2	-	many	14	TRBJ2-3	CASSSREFPDTQYF	TGTGCCAGCAGCTCCCGGGAGTTCCCAGATACGCAGTATTTT
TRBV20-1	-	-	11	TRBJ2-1	CSAGYYNEQFF	TGCAGTGCTGGGTACTACAATGAGCAGTTCTTC
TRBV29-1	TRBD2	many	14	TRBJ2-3	CSVATSGLTDTQYF	TGCAGCGTTGCTACTAGCGGGCTCACAGATACGCAGTATTTT
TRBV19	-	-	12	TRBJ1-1	CASSESKTEAFF	TGTGCCAGTAGTGAAAGTAAAACTGAAGCTTTCTTT
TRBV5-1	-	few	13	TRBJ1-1	CASSLLISTEAFF	TGCGCCAGCAGCTTGCTAATTTCAACTGAAGCTTTCTTT
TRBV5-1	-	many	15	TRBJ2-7	CASSLAGTNTYEQYF	TGCGCCAGCAGCTTGGCCGGGACAAATACGTACGAGCAGTACTTC
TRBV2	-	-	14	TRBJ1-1	CASSARGMNTEAFF	TGTGCCAGCAGTGCTCGGGGTATGAACACTGAAGCTTTCTTT
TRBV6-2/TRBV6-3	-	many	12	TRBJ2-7	CASSYSTATPHF	TGTGCCAGCAGTTACTCGACGGCTACCCCCCACTTC
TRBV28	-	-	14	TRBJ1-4	CASSLSGNEEKLFF	TGTGCCAGCAGTTTATCAGGGAATGAAGAAAAACTGTTTTTT
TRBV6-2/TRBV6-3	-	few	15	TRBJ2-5	CASSYSPGRRETQYF	TGTGCCAGCAGTTACTCGCCGGGCCGGAGAGAGACCCAGTACTTC
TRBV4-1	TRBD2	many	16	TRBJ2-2	CASSPWGTTNTGELFF	TGCGCCAGCAGCCCCTGGGGGACTACCAACACCGGGGAGCTGTTTTTT
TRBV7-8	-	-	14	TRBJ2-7	CASSLRGAEYEQYF	TGTGCCAGCAGCTTACGAGGCGCGGAATACGAGCAGTACTTC
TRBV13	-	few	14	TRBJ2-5	CASTRGRPQETQYF	TGTGCCAGCACCCGAGGACGCCCTCAAGAGACCCAGTACTTC
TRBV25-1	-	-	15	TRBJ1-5	CASSESVDSNQPQHF	TGTGCCAGTAGTGAATCGGTCGACAGCAATCAGCCCCAGCATTTT
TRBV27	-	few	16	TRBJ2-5	CASSPWSSGPQETQYF	TGTGCCAGCAGTCCGTGGTCCTCAGGCCCACAAGAGACCCAGTACTTC
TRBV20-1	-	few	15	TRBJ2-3	CSARVGSWSSDTQYF	TGCAGTGCTAGAGTGGGTAGCTGGAGCTCAGATACGCAGTATTTT
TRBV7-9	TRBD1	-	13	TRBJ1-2	CASSPDRVYGYTF	TGTGCCAGCAGCCCGGACAGGGTCTATGGCTACACCTTC
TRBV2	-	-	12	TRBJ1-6	CASSENASPLHF	TGTGCCAGCAGTGAAAATGCTTCACCCCTCCACTTT
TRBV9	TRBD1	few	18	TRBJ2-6	CASSARPGTGSGANVLTF	TGTGCCAGCAGCGCCCGTCCCGGGACAGGGTCTGGGGCCAACGTCCTGACTTTC
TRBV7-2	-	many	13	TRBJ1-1	CASSPGHNTEAFF	TGTGCCAGCAGCCCGGGACATAACACTGAAGCTTTCTTT
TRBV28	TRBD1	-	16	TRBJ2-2	CASSPGTGIDTGELFF	TGTGCCAGCAGCCCGGGGACAGGGATCGACACCGGGGAGCTGTTTTTT
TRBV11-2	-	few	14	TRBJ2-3	CASSPRTGTDTQYF	TGTGCCAGCAGCCCCCGCACGGGCACAGATACGCAGTATTTT
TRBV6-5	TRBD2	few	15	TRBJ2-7	CASSYGTSGTYEQYF	TGTGCCAGCAGTTACGGGACTAGCGGGACCTACGAGCAGTACTTC
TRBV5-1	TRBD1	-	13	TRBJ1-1	CASSLADRAEAFF	TGCGCCAGCAGCTTGGCCGACAGGGCTGAAGCTTTCTTT
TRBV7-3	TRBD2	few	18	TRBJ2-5	CASSLGASGGEYQETQYF	TGTGCCAGCAGCCTCGGGGCTAGCGGGGGAGAGTACCAAGAGACCCAGTACTTC
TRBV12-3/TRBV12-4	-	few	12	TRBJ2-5	CASSSGRQTQYF	TGTGCCAGCAGTTCTGGACGGCAGACCCAGTACTTC
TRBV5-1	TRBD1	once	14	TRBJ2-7	CASSRPGQGNEQYF	TGCGCCAGCAGCCGCCCGGGACAGGGAAACGAGCAGTACTTC
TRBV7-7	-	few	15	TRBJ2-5	CASSLRRQTGETQYF	TGTGCTAGCAGCTTACGGAGGCAGACGGGAGAGACCCAGTACTTC
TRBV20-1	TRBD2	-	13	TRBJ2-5	CSAREAGQETQYF	TGCAGTGCTAGAGAAGCGGGGCAAGAGACCCAGTACTTC
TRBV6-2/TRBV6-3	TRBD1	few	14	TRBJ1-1	CASSYRQGNTEAFF	TGTGCCAGCAGTTACCGACAGGGAAACACTGAAGCTTTCTTT
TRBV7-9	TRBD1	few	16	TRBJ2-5	CASSKRTGGAQETQYF	TGTGCCAGCAGCAAAAGGACAGGGGGGGCCCAAGAGACCCAGTACTTC
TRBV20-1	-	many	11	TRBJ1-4	CSAARGEKLFF	TGCAGTGCTGCCCGGGGGGAAAAACTGTTTTTT
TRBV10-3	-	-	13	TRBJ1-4	CAISEKVGEKLFF	TGTGCCATCAGTGAGAAGGTTGGGGAAAAACTGTTTTTT
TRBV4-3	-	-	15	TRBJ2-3	CASSQASGATDTQYF	TGCGCCAGCAGCCAAGCGTCGGGGGCCACAGATACGCAGTATTTT
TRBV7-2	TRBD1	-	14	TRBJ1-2	CASSYMGQGFGYTF	TGTGCCAGCAGCTATATGGGACAGGGTTTCGGCTACACCTTC
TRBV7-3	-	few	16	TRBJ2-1	CASSSDKDTSYNEQFF	TGTGCCAGCAGCTCAGATAAGGATACTAGTTACAATGAGCAGTTCTTC
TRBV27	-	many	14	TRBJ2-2	CASSFPGGTGELFF	TGTGCCAGCAGTTTCCCCGGGGGCACCGGGGAGCTGTTTTTT